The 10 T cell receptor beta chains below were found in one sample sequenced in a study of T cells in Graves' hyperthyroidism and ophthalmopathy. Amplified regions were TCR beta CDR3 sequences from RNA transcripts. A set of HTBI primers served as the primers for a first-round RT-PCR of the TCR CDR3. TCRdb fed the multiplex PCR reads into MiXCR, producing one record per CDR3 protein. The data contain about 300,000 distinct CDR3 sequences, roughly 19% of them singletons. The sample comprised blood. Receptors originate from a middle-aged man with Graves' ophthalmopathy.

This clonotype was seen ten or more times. The CDR3 nucleotides read TGTGCCTGGAGTGTCCGGACGGGCAATCAGCCCCAGCATTTT. Translated, it gives CAWSVRTGNQPQHF. The chain combines TRBV30 with TRBJ1-5; D remains ambiguous. CDR1 is GTSNPN, CDR2 SVGIG, per germline (reference sequence). The CDR3 totals 14 residues. V was pared by 0 bases and J by 2 bases, with 8 bases between.

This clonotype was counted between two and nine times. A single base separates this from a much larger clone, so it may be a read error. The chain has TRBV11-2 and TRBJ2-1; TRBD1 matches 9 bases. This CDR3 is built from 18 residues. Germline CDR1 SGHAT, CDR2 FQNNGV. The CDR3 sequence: CASSLVGQGPSSYTEQFF. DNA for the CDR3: TGTGCCAGCAGCTTAGTGGGACAGGGTCCCAGCTCCTACACTGAGCAGTTCTTC.

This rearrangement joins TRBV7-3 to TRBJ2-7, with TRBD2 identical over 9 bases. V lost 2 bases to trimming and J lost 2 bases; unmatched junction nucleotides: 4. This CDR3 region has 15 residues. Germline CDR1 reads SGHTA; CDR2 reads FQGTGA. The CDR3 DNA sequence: TGTGCCAGCAGCTTACTAGCGGGGCGCGCCTACGAGCAGTACTTC. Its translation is CASSLLAGRAYEQYF.

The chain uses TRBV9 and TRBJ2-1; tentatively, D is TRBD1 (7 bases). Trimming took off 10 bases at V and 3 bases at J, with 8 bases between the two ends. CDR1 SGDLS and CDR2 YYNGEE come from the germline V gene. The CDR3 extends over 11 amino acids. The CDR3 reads CAQGGYNEQFF. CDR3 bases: TGTGCCCAGGGGGGCTACAATGAGCAGTTCTTC.

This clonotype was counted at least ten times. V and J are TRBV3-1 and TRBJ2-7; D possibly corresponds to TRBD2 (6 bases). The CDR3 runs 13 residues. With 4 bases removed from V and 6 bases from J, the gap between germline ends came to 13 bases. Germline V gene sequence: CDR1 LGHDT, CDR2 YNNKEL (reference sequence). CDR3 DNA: TGTGCCAGCAGCCTGGGCGGAGGGGTCGAGCAGTACTTC. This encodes CASSLGGGVEQYF.

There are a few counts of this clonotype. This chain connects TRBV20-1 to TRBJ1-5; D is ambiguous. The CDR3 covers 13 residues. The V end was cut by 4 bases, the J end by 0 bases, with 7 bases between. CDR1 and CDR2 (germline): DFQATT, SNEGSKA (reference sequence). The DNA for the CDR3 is TGCAGTGCTAAGGAGATTAGCAATCAGCCCCAGCATTTT. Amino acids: CSAKEISNQPQHF.

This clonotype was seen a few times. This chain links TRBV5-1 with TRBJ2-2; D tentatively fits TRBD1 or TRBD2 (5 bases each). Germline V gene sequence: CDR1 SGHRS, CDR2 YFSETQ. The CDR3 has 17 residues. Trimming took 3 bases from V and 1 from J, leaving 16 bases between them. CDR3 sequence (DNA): TGCGCCAGCAGCTCGAAAACCGGGACGGAGAACACCGGGGAGCTGTTTTTT. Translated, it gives CASSSKTGTENTGELFF.

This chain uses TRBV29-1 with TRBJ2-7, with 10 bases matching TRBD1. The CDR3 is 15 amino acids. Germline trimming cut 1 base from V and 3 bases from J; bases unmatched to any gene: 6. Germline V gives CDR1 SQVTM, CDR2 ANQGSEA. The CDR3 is CSVEGWDRGNYEQYF. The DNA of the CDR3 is TGCAGCGTTGAAGGTTGGGACAGGGGTAACTACGAGCAGTACTTC.

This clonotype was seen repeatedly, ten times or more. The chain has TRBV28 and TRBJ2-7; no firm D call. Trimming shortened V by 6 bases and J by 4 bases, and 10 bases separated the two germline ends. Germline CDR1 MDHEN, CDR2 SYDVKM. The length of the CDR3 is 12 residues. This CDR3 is CASRYSRYEQYF. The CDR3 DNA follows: TGTGCCAGCAGGTACTCTCGGTACGAGCAGTACTTC.

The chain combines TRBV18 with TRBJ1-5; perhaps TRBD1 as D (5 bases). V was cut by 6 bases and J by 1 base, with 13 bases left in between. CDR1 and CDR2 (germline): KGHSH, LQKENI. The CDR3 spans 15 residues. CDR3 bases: TGTGCCAGCTCTATCGGGACGGACAGCAATCAGCCCCAGCATTTT. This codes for CASSIGTDSNQPQHF.